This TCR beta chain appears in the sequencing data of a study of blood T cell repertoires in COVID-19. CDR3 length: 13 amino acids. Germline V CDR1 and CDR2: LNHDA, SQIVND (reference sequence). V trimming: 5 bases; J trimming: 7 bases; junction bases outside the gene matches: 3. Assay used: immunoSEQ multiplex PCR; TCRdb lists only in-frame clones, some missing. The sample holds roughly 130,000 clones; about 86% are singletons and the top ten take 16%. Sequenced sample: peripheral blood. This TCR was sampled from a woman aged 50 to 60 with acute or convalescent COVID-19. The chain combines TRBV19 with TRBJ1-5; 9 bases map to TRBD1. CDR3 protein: CASSGDREQPQHF. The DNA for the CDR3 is TGTGCCAGTAGTGGGGACAGGGAACAGCCCCAGCATTTT.